This entry lists 16 T cell receptor beta chains sequenced from one sample in a study of blood T cell repertoires in COVID-19 (dated by TCRdb to between 2020 and 2021). Library preparation employed the immunoSEQ multiplex PCR assay. TCRdb carries this immuneACCESS record with in-frame sequences only. Its versions omit some clonotypes, under half of them owing to an unresolved V gene in the studies checked, with the rest unexplained. The sample table holds about 260,000 clones, of which around 87% were seen once. Of the sample, approximately 5.1% is held by the ten largest clones. Sequenced sample: peripheral blood. All receptors derive from a woman aged 55-70 years with COVID-19, enrolled during active disease.

The V gene is TRBV10-3, the J gene TRBJ1-1; 10 bases are a match to TRBD1. Trimming at V came to 8 bases and at J to 4 bases, leaving 4 bases not matched to a gene. Germline CDR1 ENHRY, CDR2 SYGVKD. The CDR3 runs 13 residues. CDR3 loop: CAICGQGGTEAFF. The CDR3 DNA is TGTGCCATCTGCGGACAGGGGGGCACTGAAGCTTTCTTT.

This clone has more than one count but fewer than ten. The V call is TRBV11-2, the J call TRBJ2-7, with D possibly TRBD2 on 5 matching bases. The CDR3 loop spans 15 amino acids. V was trimmed by 6 bases and J by 2 bases, leaving 17 bases between them. Germline V gene lookup returns CDR1 SGHAT and CDR2 FQNNGV. CDR3 nucleotides: TGTGCCAGCAGTCCAGCGGACCGGAAGCCCTACGAGCAGTACTTC. Its protein is CASSPADRKPYEQYF.

This clone was counted a single time. This chain uses TRBV19 with TRBJ1-4; D is undetermined. Germline V gene data show CDR1 as LNHDA and CDR2 as SQIVND (reference sequence). The V and J ends lost 3 bases and 2 bases respectively, with 7 bases between them. The CDR3 sequence is 14 residues long. The CDR3 loop is CASSISLTNEKLFF. CDR3 bases: TGTGCCAGTAGTATCTCTCTGACTAATGAAAAACTGTTTTTT.

The gene calls are TRBV2 and TRBJ1-4; no firm D call. CDR3 length: 19 residues. Germline loops: CDR1 SNHLY, CDR2 FYNNEI. Trimming left V 4 bases short and J 0 bases short, with 21 bases between. The chain's CDR3 is CASSVQTSRSRATNEKLFF. In DNA, the CDR3 is TGTGCCAGCAGTGTACAGACAAGTCGTTCGAGGGCAACTAATGAAAAACTGTTTTTT.

The CDR3 DNA follows: TGTGCCAGCAGACCAGTTAGCGGAACCGCCTACGAGCAGTACTTC. Its translation: CASRPVSGTAYEQYF. The rearrangement links TRBV27 to TRBJ2-7; D is perhaps TRBD2 (6 bases). Trimming removed 6 bases at V and 2 bases at J, with 17 bases between. The CDR3 has 15 amino acids. Germline values: CDR1 MNHEY, CDR2 SMNVEV (reference sequence).

A note on this clone: Other DNA sequences within the sample encode an identical CDR3. The chain employs TRBV29-1 and TRBJ1-3, with TRBD1 identical over 7 bases. The V gene end was trimmed by 4 bases and the J gene end by 4 bases; junction bases not matched to a gene: 4. Germline loops: CDR1 SQVTM, CDR2 ANQGSEA. The CDR3 consists of 13 residues. CDR3 in DNA: TGCAGCGTTGGACAGGGCAAAGGAAACACCATATATTTT. It translates to CSVGQGKGNTIYF.

This clone was detected only a few times. The rearrangement uses TRBV5-1 and TRBJ2-1; 8 nucleotides match TRBD2. The J segment lost 8 bases and the V segment lost 2 bases, leaving 6 bases of the junction unmatched. This CDR3 contains 14 residues. Germline CDR1 is SGHRS and CDR2 is YFSETQ. The CDR3 sequence: CASSFGTSRDEQFF. DNA of the CDR3: TGCGCCAGCAGCTTCGGGACTAGTCGTGATGAGCAGTTCTTC.

Note on this clone: Other DNA sequences within the sample encode an identical CDR3. This chain connects TRBV9 to TRBJ2-7; 8 bases align to TRBD2. V gave up 0 bases and J gave up 2 bases; unmatched junction bases: 4. The germline V gene has CDR1 SGDLS and CDR2 YYNGEE. This CDR3 has 15 residues. This chain's CDR3 is CASSVEGLGTYEQYF. CDR3 sequence (DNA): TGTGCCAGCAGCGTAGAGGGACTAGGAACCTACGAGCAGTACTTC.

This rearrangement joins TRBV9 to TRBJ2-5; 10 nucleotides match TRBD1. The CDR3 is made up of 15 amino acids. The germline V gene encodes CDR1 SGDLS and CDR2 YYNGEE. V lost 2 bases and J lost 5; bases outside the gene matches: 6. The CDR3 DNA is TGTGCCAGCAGCGTCCAGGGACAGGGGTGGGAGACCCAGTACTTC. Its translation is CASSVQGQGWETQYF.

The CDR3 nucleotides are TGTGCCACCAGTGCAGGGGGCTCATACATGAACACTGAAGCTTTCTTT. Protein sequence: CATSAGGSYMNTEAFF. The J gene is TRBJ1-1, the V gene TRBV24-1, with TRBD1 matching 8 bases. Per germline, CDR1 KGHDR and CDR2 SFDVKD. Trimming at V came to 5 bases and at J to 0 bases, leaving 7 bases not matched to a gene. The CDR3 totals 16 residues.

This clone showed up just once. The CDR3 sequence: CASSRTSGTGDTQYF. Here the CDR3 DNA reads TGTGCCAGCAGCAGGACTAGCGGGACGGGAGATACGCAGTATTTT. The rearrangement uses TRBV7-3 and TRBJ2-3, with 12 bases that match TRBD2. Trimming took 5 bases from V and 5 from J; bases not matched to a gene: 5. The CDR3 has 15 amino acids. Germline V gene lookup returns CDR1 SGHTA and CDR2 FQGTGA. The variable domain in full, completed from reference TRBV7-3 and TRBJ2-3, reads GAGVSQTPSNKVTEKGKYVELRCDPISGHTALYWYRQSLGQGPEFLIYFQGTGAADDSGLPNDRFFAVRPEGSVSTLKIQRTERGDSAVYLCASSRTSGTGDTQYFGPGTRLTVL.

This clone turned up a few times. As DNA, the CDR3 is TGTGCCAGCAGCCAAGATACTAGCGGGATCTACGAGCAGTACTTC. It translates to CASSQDTSGIYEQYF. The chain has TRBV4-2 and TRBJ2-7, with 10 bases fitting TRBD2. V lost 0 bases, J lost 3 bases, and 2 bases stayed unmatched. Per the germline V gene, CDR1 is LGHNA and CDR2 is YNFKEQ. CDR3 length: 15 amino acids.

The genes are TRBV6-5 and TRBJ1-1, with no clear D. The germline gives CDR1 MNHEY, CDR2 SVGAGI. This CDR3 is 11 amino acids long. V shed 6 bases and J shed 4 bases, with 6 bases lying between them. The DNA of the CDR3 is TGTGCCAGCAGGGAGGGCACTGAAGCTTTCTTT. Residues: CASREGTEAFF.

The chain links TRBV5-4 to TRBJ2-2, with 8 bases fitting TRBD2. Germline values: CDR1 SGHNT, CDR2 YYREEE (reference sequence). The CDR3 is made up of 15 amino acids. The ends lost 3 bases at V and 6 bases at J; junction bases unmatched: 7. The chain's CDR3 is CASSSGLAAPGELFF. CDR3 in DNA: TGTGCCAGCAGCTCCGGACTAGCTGCTCCCGGGGAGCTGTTTTTT.

As to this clone: Other DNA sequences from this sample encode an identical CDR3 as well. This chain links TRBV3-1 (or the pseudogene TRBV3-2) with TRBJ1-3; D gene ambiguous. CDR1 LGHDT and CDR2 YNNKEL come from the germline V gene (reference sequence). Trimming stripped 0 bases from V and 2 bases from J, with 8 bases between. CDR3 length equals 15 residues. The CDR3 reads CASSQDSTAGNTIYF. DNA for the CDR3: TGTGCCAGCAGCCAAGATTCAACAGCTGGAAACACCATATATTTT.

The chain's CDR3 is CASSQSGGFSGNTIYF. The CDR3 coding sequence is TGTGCCAGCAGCCAAAGCGGCGGGTTCTCTGGAAACACCATATATTTT. The chain uses TRBV14 and TRBJ1-3, with unresolved D. Per germline, CDR1 SGHDN and CDR2 FVKESK. CDR3 size: 16 residues. The V and J ends lost 2 bases and 0 bases respectively, with 11 bases between them.